What follows are 22 T cell receptor beta chains derived from one specimen sequenced in a study of CD8 T cells in ankylosing spondylitis. From the 5' RACE reads, TCRdb called clonotypes with MiXCR, one entry per CDR3 protein. The sample gives some 120,000 distinct CDR3 sequences, roughly an eighth of which show up once; around 3% is in the top ten. Sequencing input: blood, either unsorted or a sorted T cell fraction (not recorded which). The receptor source for this set is a female donor with ankylosing spondylitis or in good health (not recorded which).

This clonotype has a count of ten or more. The chain recombines TRBV6-5 with TRBJ2-7; 8 bases line up with TRBD1. In germline, CDR1 is MNHEY, CDR2 SVGAGI. This CDR3 is 15 amino acids long. After removal of 4 bases from V and 1 base from J, the junction contained 6 bases not matched to a gene. CDR3 loop: CASSSQRTGSYEQYF. DNA of the CDR3: TGTGCCAGCAGTTCCCAGCGGACAGGGTCCTACGAGCAGTACTTC.

The table lists this clonotype with many counts. The genes are TRBV29-1 and TRBJ2-1, with D perhaps TRBD1 (5 bases). The CDR3 spans 12 residues. The V end was cut by 6 bases, the J end by 0 bases, with 6 bases between. Per germline, CDR1 SQVTM and CDR2 ANQGSEA. The chain's CDR3 is CSVRDSYNEQFF. The CDR3 DNA reads as TGCAGCGTCAGGGACTCCTACAATGAGCAGTTCTTC.

In its sample, this clonotype was seen many times. This chain joins TRBV27 and TRBJ2-3, with D perhaps matching TRBD1 (6 bases). The CDR3 consists of 18 residues. The V gene lost 5 bases and the J gene lost 0 bases, with 21 bases spanning the gap. Per germline, CDR1 MNHEY and CDR2 SMNVEV (reference sequence). The chain's CDR3 is CASSPSSGGRVSTDTQYF. The CDR3 DNA reads TGTGCCAGCAGTCCGAGTAGTGGGGGCCGCGTTAGCACAGATACGCAGTATTTT.

This clonotype came up many times. The CDR3 sequence is CASRPPPGMNTEAFF. In nucleotides, the CDR3 is TGTGCCAGCAGACCTCCCCCAGGGATGAACACTGAAGCTTTCTTT. The chain joins TRBV12-3 or TRBV12-4 to TRBJ1-1; TRBD1 might be the D (5 bases). Trimming took off 6 bases at V and 0 bases at J, with 14 bases between the two ends. The CDR3 loop spans 15 amino acids.

The rearrangement uses TRBV27 and TRBJ1-2; D is uncertain. V lost 2 bases to trimming and J lost 2 bases, with 12 bases between them. Per the germline V gene, CDR1 is MNHEY and CDR2 is SMNVEV (reference sequence). The CDR3 loop spans 15 amino acids. The CDR3 here is CASSLIPGLNYGYTF. DNA for the CDR3: TGTGCCAGCAGTTTAATCCCCGGATTAAACTATGGCTACACCTTC.

The chain is built from TRBV6-4 and TRBJ2-3; 8 positions agree with TRBD2. Germline V gene lookup returns CDR1 MRHNA and CDR2 SNTAGT. V was pared by 6 bases and J by 0 bases, with 8 bases of the junction left unmatched. This CDR3 contains 16 residues. CDR3 region: CASSRSQRGSTDTQYF. The CDR3 DNA sequence: TGTGCCAGCAGCCGATCCCAGCGGGGGAGCACAGATACGCAGTATTTT.

This clonotype has a handful of counts. The J gene is TRBJ1-2, the V gene TRBV7-9; the D gene is possibly TRBD1 (5 bases). Trimming shortened V by 0 bases and J by 8 bases, and 16 bases separated the two germline ends. Looked up from germline, CDR1 is SEHNR and CDR2 is FQNEAQ (reference sequence). This CDR3 is 15 amino acids long. CDR3 coding DNA: TGTGCCAGCAGCTTAGCAGGGGCCGAGGGAAACGGCTACACCTTC. This codes for CASSLAGAEGNGYTF.

This clonotype was detected only a few times. The CDR3 sequence: CASSPGLAGFYEQYF. CDR3 coding DNA: TGTGCCAGCAGCCCGGGACTAGCGGGGTTCTACGAGCAGTACTTC. The chain combines TRBV7-3 with TRBJ2-7, with 13 positions matching TRBD2. Germline V gives CDR1 SGHTA, CDR2 FQGTGA. V was clipped by 5 bases and J by 3 bases; unmatched bases: 4. The CDR3 totals 15 residues.

This clonotype has at least ten counts. This chain joins TRBV12-3 or TRBV12-4 and TRBJ2-6, with TRBD1 as a possible D gene (6 bases). The CDR3 runs to 17 residues. Trimming cost V 6 bases and J 0 bases, with 15 bases left between them. The CDR3 sequence is CASRSQGTYSGANVLTF. CDR3 in DNA: TGTGCCAGCAGATCACAGGGTACCTACTCTGGGGCCAACGTCCTGACTTTC.

To note about this clonotype: A read error is possible here, since a much larger clone lies one base away. The gene calls are TRBV4-2 and TRBJ2-7, with 10 bases aligning to TRBD2. There are 16 residues in the CDR3. Germline V gives CDR1 LGHNA, CDR2 YNFKEQ. The CDR3 coding sequence is TGTGCCACCAGCCAATCTTACGGGACTAGCGTCTACGAGCAGTACTTC. This codes for CATSQSYGTSVYEQYF.

The chain carries TRBV5-4 and TRBJ2-1; 15 bases are shared with TRBD2. The J segment lost 2 bases and the V segment lost 0 bases, leaving 6 bases of the junction unmatched. The CDR3 consists of 19 residues. Germline CDR1 SGHNT, CDR2 YYREEE (reference sequence). CDR3 sequence (DNA): TGTGCCAGCAGCTTGGGGACTAGCGGGGGGGCCGTCGCCTACAATGAGCAGTTCTTC. Residues: CASSLGTSGGAVAYNEQFF.

The sample holds many counts of this clonotype. The rearrangement joins TRBV5-1 to TRBJ2-1; TRBD2 might be the D (6 bases). V lost 6 bases, J lost 5 bases, and 12 bases lay in between. The CDR3 has 13 residues. Germline loops: CDR1 SGHRS, CDR2 YFSETQ. CDR3 sequence (DNA): TGCGCCAGCAAATTAGCGGTGGACAATGAGCAGTTCTTC. Residues: CASKLAVDNEQFF.

With respect to this clonotype: A much more abundant neighbour one base away suggests this may be a read error. The chain is built from TRBV5-1 and TRBJ1-1; no reliable D call. Trimming took off 3 bases at V and 4 bases at J, with 4 bases between the two ends. Germline values: CDR1 SGHRS, CDR2 YFSETQ. The CDR3 length is 11 residues. The CDR3 sequence is CASSSVTEAFF. The CDR3 DNA is TGCGCCAGCAGCTCTGTCACTGAAGCTTTCTTT.

The rearrangement joins TRBV20-1 to TRBJ2-3, with TRBD2 as a possible D gene (7 bases). CDR3 size: 14 residues. V lost 3 bases and J 4 bases, leaving 14 bases between the germline ends. Germline-derived CDR1 and CDR2 are DFQATT and SNEGSKA (reference sequence). The CDR3 loop is CSASRGGSADTQYF. The CDR3, as DNA: TGCAGTGCTAGTAGGGGGGGTAGCGCAGATACGCAGTATTTT.

This clonotype was observed a few times. The genes are TRBV20-1 and TRBJ2-3; 7 bases are shared with TRBD2. The germline CDR1 and CDR2 sequences are DFQATT and SNEGSKA (reference sequence). The V gene end was trimmed by 6 bases and the J gene end by 0 bases; junction bases not matched to a gene: 6. The CDR3 loop spans 14 amino acids. CDR3 DNA: TGCAGTGCGAGCGGGGCGACTAGCACAGATACGCAGTATTTT. Its protein product is CSASGATSTDTQYF.

This clonotype was counted many times. The rearrangement links TRBV7-6 to TRBJ2-2; TRBD2 matches at 14 bases. There are 17 residues in the CDR3. V shed 5 bases and J 4 bases; nucleotides not matched to a gene: 6. CDR1 is SGHVS and CDR2 is FNYEAQ in the germline V gene. As DNA, the CDR3 is TGTGCCAGCAGCCCTCTAGGACTAGCGGGAGGCACCGGGGAGCTGTTTTTT. It codes for CASSPLGLAGGTGELFF. The full variable domain, its missing parts supplied by reference TRBV7-6 and TRBJ2-2, is GAGVSQSPRYKVTKRGQDVALRCDPISGHVSLYWYRQALGQGPEFLTYFNYEAQQDKSGLPNDRFSAERPEGSISTLTIQRTEQRDSAMYRCASSPLGLAGGTGELFFGEGSRLTVL.

Details on this clonotype: This may be a read error, as it is one base from a much larger clone. V is TRBV5-5 and J is TRBJ1-3; D call uncertain. Germline CDR1 SGHKS, CDR2 YYEKEE (reference sequence). CDR3 length equals 17 residues. The CDR3 is CAGSPAPPGSSGNTIYF. DNA of the CDR3: TGTGCCGGCAGCCCGGCCCCACCAGGCAGCTCTGGAAACACCATATATTTT.

This clonotype was picked up many times. This chain connects TRBV28 to TRBJ2-1; the D gene is possibly TRBD2 (5 bases). CDR1 and CDR2 (germline): MDHEN, SYDVKM. Trimming stripped 6 bases from V and 3 bases from J, with 15 bases between. This CDR3 is 15 amino acids long. CDR3 in DNA: TGTGCCAGCAGCCCGCCGAGGGCAGGCTACAATGAGCAGTTCTTC. This sequence encodes CASSPPRAGYNEQFF.

This chain joins TRBV29-1 and TRBJ2-2; D is unclear. With 4 bases removed from V and 1 base from J, the gap between germline ends came to 10 bases. CDR3 length: 14 amino acids. From germline, CDR1 is SQVTM and CDR2 ANQGSEA. CDR3 DNA sequence: TGCAGCGTTGTGTATTCTCTGAACACCGGGGAGCTGTTTTTT. Translation: CSVVYSLNTGELFF.

This clonotype came up many times. CDR3 nucleotides: TGTGCCAGCAGCTTATGGGGGACATACAGCACAGATACGCAGTATTTT. Translation: CASSLWGTYSTDTQYF. The chain is built from TRBV7-2 and TRBJ2-3; D is possibly TRBD1 (6 bases). The CDR3 is 16 residues long. V lost 2 bases and J 0 bases, leaving 12 bases between the germline ends. Germline V CDR1 and CDR2: SGHTA, FQGNSA.

At least ten counts were recorded for this clonotype. The rearrangement joins TRBV20-1 to TRBJ1-5, with D perhaps TRBD1 (6 bases). V shed 0 bases and J shed 11 bases, with 14 bases lying between them. CDR3 length: 13 residues. Germline V gene lookup returns CDR1 DFQATT and CDR2 SNEGSKA (reference sequence). This chain's CDR3 is CSARDSGGQTQHF. The CDR3 nucleotides are TGCAGTGCTAGAGATAGCGGGGGCCAGACCCAGCATTTT.

This clonotype was seen repeatedly, ten times or more. V is TRBV6-1 and J is TRBJ2-7; 9 nucleotides match TRBD1. Losses at the gene ends were 6 bases for V and 5 bases for J; bases not matched to a gene: 5. The CDR3 totals 13 residues. Germline CDR1 and CDR2: MNHNS and SASEGT. CDR3 region: CASRRTGANEQYF. In DNA, the CDR3 is TGTGCCAGCAGACGGACAGGGGCCAACGAGCAGTACTTC.